These 14 T cell receptor beta chains share one sample of origin, sequenced in a study of CD8 T cells in Susac syndrome. RNA in amounts of about 0.5 to 1 ug was reverse transcribed with random hexamers. TCRdb reprocessed the immunoSEQ multiplex PCR reads with MiXCR, giving one entry per CDR3 protein. This table holds some 200,000 distinct CDR3 sequences, more than 90% found once. The material sequenced was CD4+ T cells from PBMCs. These receptors were collected from a human donor with multiple sclerosis.

This sequence joins TRBV2 and TRBJ2-4; D not resolved. CDR3 length: 14 amino acids. The V gene's germline CDR1 is SNHLY and CDR2 FYNNEI. Trimming took 5 bases from V and 1 from J, leaving 9 bases between them. DNA for the CDR3: TGTGCCAGCAGTCCTAACGGGGCCAAAAACATTCAGTACTTC. This sequence encodes CASSPNGAKNIQYF.

This clonotype has just one count. In DNA form, the CDR3 reads TGTGCCAGCAGCCTCGACAGGGATTCATTTGGCTACACCTTC. Translated, it gives CASSLDRDSFGYTF. The rearrangement joins TRBV27 to TRBJ1-2; TRBD1 aligns across 7 bases. Germline lookup yields CDR1 MNHEY and CDR2 SMNVEV (reference sequence). CDR3 length: 14 amino acids. J was trimmed by 7 bases and V by 6 bases; bases with no gene match: 11.

As regards this clonotype: A read error may produce the germline difference seen at one junction end. J is TRBJ2-1 and V is TRBV12-3 or TRBV12-4, with 7 positions matching TRBD2. CDR3 length equals 13 residues. The CDR3 loop reads CASSLGRADEQFF. CDR3 DNA: TGTGCCAGCAGCTTAGGGAGGGCCGATGAGCAGTTCTTC.

The V call is TRBV24-1, the J call TRBJ2-1, with TRBD1 as a possible D gene (6 bases). The CDR3 length is 15 residues. Trimming took off 3 bases at V and 3 bases at J, with 11 bases between the two ends. Germline-derived CDR1 and CDR2 are KGHDR and SFDVKD. Here the CDR3 reads CATSDTTGNYNEQFF. CDR3 sequence (DNA): TGTGCCACCAGTGATACCACAGGGAACTACAATGAGCAGTTCTTC.

The chain employs TRBV9 and TRBJ1-2, with D possibly matching TRBD1 (5 bases). Trimming shortened V by 3 bases and J by 4 bases, and 13 bases separated the two germline ends. The length of the CDR3 is 14 residues. CDR1 and CDR2 (germline): SGDLS, YYNGEE. The CDR3 nucleotides read TGTGCCAGCAGCGCAGGGCCCGGCACCTATGGCTACACCTTC. Its protein product is CASSAGPGTYGYTF.

This sequence joins TRBV20-1 and TRBJ2-2, with 13 nucleotides matching TRBD2. The CDR3 consists of 18 residues. The J segment lost 0 bases and the V segment lost 1 base, leaving 5 bases of the junction unmatched. CDR1 and CDR2 (germline): DFQATT, SNEGSKA (reference sequence). CDR3 nucleotide sequence: TGCAGTGCTAGAGGCCGGACTAGCGGGGGCGCGAACACCGGGGAGCTGTTTTTT. This sequence encodes CSARGRTSGGANTGELFF.

V is TRBV4-1 and J is TRBJ2-1; the D is unclear. V was pared by 3 bases and J by 8 bases, with 23 bases between. The V gene's germline CDR1 is MGHRA and CDR2 YSYEKL. CDR3 size: 17 residues. This CDR3 reads CASSQPRRGPADHEQFF. The CDR3 nucleotides are TGCGCCAGCAGCCAGCCCAGACGAGGTCCGGCTGACCATGAGCAGTTCTTC.

V is TRBV20-1 and J is TRBJ1-2; D is unclear. There are 14 residues in the CDR3. The V and J ends lost 1 base and 4 bases respectively, with 13 bases between them. CDR1 and CDR2 from the germline V gene are DFQATT and SNEGSKA (reference sequence). CDR3 in amino acids: CSARVSDGSYGYTF. For the CDR3, the DNA is TGCAGTGCTAGAGTCTCAGATGGTAGCTATGGCTACACCTTC.

V usage is TRBV4-1 and J usage is TRBJ2-2, with 8 bases identical to TRBD2. In germline, CDR1 is MGHRA, CDR2 YSYEKL. The length of the CDR3 is 16 residues. The V segment lost 0 bases and the J segment 5 bases; nucleotides outside the gene matches: 5. The CDR3 DNA is TGCGCCAGCAGCCAAGATGGGACTAGTCGGACCGGGGAGCTGTTTTTT. Protein sequence: CASSQDGTSRTGELFF.

J is TRBJ2-1 and V is TRBV10-3, with D perhaps being TRBD1 or TRBD2 (5 bases each). Germline V gene data show CDR1 as ENHRY and CDR2 as SYGVKD. This CDR3 spans 16 amino acids. V was pared by 9 bases and J by 6 bases, with 24 bases between. The CDR3 nucleotides are TGTGCCATAGGGAGAGGTCAGGGTAGTGAGGCCAATGAGCAGTTCTTC. Amino acid sequence: CAIGRGQGSEANEQFF.

V gene TRBV5-4 combines with J gene TRBJ2-7; D perhaps matches TRBD1 (6 bases). CDR3 length: 13 residues. Germline CDR1 is SGHNT and CDR2 is YYREEE (reference sequence). V lost 4 bases and J 5 bases, leaving 13 bases between the germline ends. The CDR3: CASSAQGGHEQYF. The CDR3, as DNA: TGTGCCAGCAGCGCACAGGGTGGCCACGAGCAGTACTTC.

This clonotype was detected only once. CDR3 loop: CASSQGSAASTEAFF. The CDR3 DNA reads TGTGCCAGCAGCCAAGGTAGCGCAGCGAGCACTGAAGCTTTCTTT. The V and J genes are TRBV3-1 and TRBJ1-1; D is uncertain. Germline V gene lookup returns CDR1 LGHDT and CDR2 YNNKEL (reference sequence). Between the trimmed V and J ends, which lost 1 base and 4 bases, there was a span of 13 bases. The CDR3 is 15 amino acids.

The chain's CDR3 is CSAHGSRTDSYEQYF. Here the CDR3 DNA reads TGCAGTGCCCATGGATCCCGGACGGATTCCTACGAGCAGTACTTC. J is TRBJ2-7 and V is TRBV20-1; D not resolved. V lost 6 bases and J lost 1, with 19 bases in between. Germline V gene lookup returns CDR1 DFQATT and CDR2 SNEGSKA (reference sequence). The CDR3 loop spans 15 amino acids.

The chain joins TRBV3-1 to TRBJ1-2; D is undetermined. There are 13 residues in the CDR3. Germline V gene lookup returns CDR1 LGHDT and CDR2 YNNKEL (reference sequence). Trimming removed 0 bases from V and 8 bases from J, with 10 bases in between. The chain's CDR3 is CASSQENRAGYTF. The CDR3, as DNA: TGTGCCAGCAGCCAAGAAAATAGGGCAGGCTACACCTTC.